The rows below give T cell receptor beta chains drawn from one sample of a study of T cell repertoires in cytomegalovirus infection. TCRdb fed the reads into MiXCR, producing one record per CDR3 protein. In the table there are around 900,000 distinct CDR3 sequences, roughly 30% of which are singletons. No cognate antigen is known for these TCRs. The source was cultured CD8+ T cells from PBMCs, collected from culture after CMV antigen stimulation. Receptors originate from a human donor in good health (CMV status not recorded). Some clones in this sample may be carry-over from other donors' samples. Each CDR3 is given with its conserved first and last residue. The D gene is left open where the match is weak. Rows may omit the clone size; those that give it use once, few, many or a size class.

D gene: TRBD1
clone size: .
V gene: TRBV19
J gene: TRBJ1-1
CDR3 DNA: TGTGCCAGCCGACAGGGGGTAGGGACTGAAGCTTTCTTT
CDR3 protein: CASRQGVGTEAFF

D gene: .
clone size: .
V gene: TRBV4-1
J gene: TRBJ1-2
CDR3 DNA: TGCGCCAGCAGCCAGGCTCAACCGGCAGGGAGTTATGGCTACACCTTC
CDR3 protein: CASSQAQPAGSYGYTF

D gene: .
clone size: few
V gene: TRBV19
J gene: TRBJ1-4
CDR3 DNA: TGTGCCAGTAATTTTGTACGGGAAGCAACTAATGAAAAACTGTTTTTT
CDR3 protein: CASNFVREATNEKLFF

D gene: TRBD1
clone size: .
V gene: TRBV28
J gene: TRBJ1-6
CDR3 DNA: TGTGCCAGCAGTTTATCCACAGGGGGGAAGGCCCTCCACTTT
CDR3 protein: CASSLSTGGKALHF

D gene: .
clone size: many
V gene: TRBV27
J gene: TRBJ1-5
CDR3 DNA: TGTGCCAGCAGCTTTACAGGGAGCAATCAGCCCCAGCATTTT
CDR3 protein: CASSFTGSNQPQHF

D gene: .
clone size: .
V gene: TRBV6-6
J gene: TRBJ2-3
CDR3 DNA: TGTGCCAGCAGTAAATACAGGGAAGCAGATACGCAGTATTTT
CDR3 protein: CASSKYREADTQYF

D gene: .
clone size: many
V gene: TRBV7-6
J gene: TRBJ2-1
CDR3 DNA: TGTGCCAGCAGTCCAGGACGGATCAATGAGCAGTTCTTC
CDR3 protein: CASSPGRINEQFF

D gene: .
clone size: .
V gene: TRBV6-6
J gene: TRBJ1-2
CDR3 DNA: TGTGCCAGCAGTTACTTTGAGAGTAGGGCTAACTATGGCTACACCTTC
CDR3 protein: CASSYFESRANYGYTF

D gene: .
clone size: .
V gene: TRBV2
J gene: TRBJ2-2
CDR3 DNA: TGTGCCAGCAGAGACAAGGGGACCGGGGAGCTGTTTTTT
CDR3 protein: CASRDKGTGELFF

D gene: .
clone size: .
V gene: TRBV6-2/TRBV6-3
J gene: TRBJ2-3
CDR3 DNA: TGTGCCAGCAGTTACGAGGGGGACGTTACAGATACGCAGTATTTT
CDR3 protein: CASSYEGDVTDTQYF

D gene: .
clone size: .
V gene: TRBV6-6
J gene: TRBJ1-6
CDR3 DNA: TGTGCCAGCAGTTACGGAGTTGATTCACCCCTCCACTTT
CDR3 protein: CASSYGVDSPLHF

D gene: TRBD2
clone size: many
V gene: TRBV6-1
J gene: TRBJ2-3
CDR3 DNA: TGTGCCGTAGTCCGCCAGCGGGGTTACTACACAGATACGCAGTATTTT
CDR3 protein: CAVVRQRGYYTDTQYF

D gene: TRBD1
clone size: few
V gene: TRBV12-3/TRBV12-4
J gene: TRBJ2-1
CDR3 DNA: TGTGCCAGCAGTTTTACAGGGGTCCTCGTGAATGAGCAGTTCTTC
CDR3 protein: CASSFTGVLVNEQFF

D gene: TRBD2
clone size: .
V gene: TRBV19
J gene: TRBJ2-1
CDR3 DNA: TGTGCCAGTAGTATAGTCCCGGGGCTAGCGGGAGAGCAGTTCTTC
CDR3 protein: CASSIVPGLAGEQFF

D gene: .
clone size: .
V gene: TRBV27
J gene: TRBJ1-2
CDR3 DNA: TGTGCCAGCAGTTTATCGTTGGGAGGGAACTATGGCTACACCTTC
CDR3 protein: CASSLSLGGNYGYTF

D gene: TRBD1
clone size: few
V gene: TRBV13
J gene: TRBJ1-2
CDR3 DNA: TGTGCCAGCAGTATTGGGCGGAGGACAGGGGAGGGCGGCACCTTC
CDR3 protein: CASSIGRRTGEGGTF

D gene: TRBD1
clone size: .
V gene: TRBV19
J gene: TRBJ2-7
CDR3 DNA: TGTGCCAGTAGTATTGTGCAGGGGGCGGTCGAGCAGTACTTC
CDR3 protein: CASSIVQGAVEQYF

D gene: TRBD2
clone size: many
V gene: TRBV7-6
J gene: TRBJ2-1
CDR3 DNA: TGTGCCAGCAGCTTTCCACTAGCGGGGGGACACAATGAGCAGTTCTTC
CDR3 protein: CASSFPLAGGHNEQFF

D gene: .
clone size: few
V gene: TRBV6-6
J gene: TRBJ2-5
CDR3 DNA: TGTGCCAGCAGTCCGGGGGATAGCTCGTTTATCTATCAAGAGACCCAGTACTTC
CDR3 protein: CASSPGDSSFIYQETQYF

D gene: .
clone size: .
V gene: TRBV14
J gene: TRBJ1-4
CDR3 DNA: TGTGCCAGCAGCCAAACGAAAAATAGGGGAAAACTGTTTTTT
CDR3 protein: CASSQTKNRGKLFF

D gene: TRBD1
clone size: .
V gene: TRBV27
J gene: TRBJ1-3
CDR3 DNA: TGTGCCAGCAGTCCGACAGGGTTCTCTGGAAACACCATATATTTT
CDR3 protein: CASSPTGFSGNTIYF

D gene: TRBD2
clone size: many
V gene: TRBV7-6
J gene: TRBJ2-5
CDR3 DNA: TGTGCCAGCAGCCTAAAAACTAGCGGGGGGGCTCGTGAGACCCAGTACTTC
CDR3 protein: CASSLKTSGGARETQYF

D gene: TRBD2
clone size: .
V gene: TRBV9
J gene: TRBJ2-1
CDR3 DNA: TGTGCCAGCAGCGTAGAGGGGCGGGGGGACAATGAGCAGTTCTTC
CDR3 protein: CASSVEGRGDNEQFF

D gene: TRBD2
clone size: .
V gene: TRBV14
J gene: TRBJ2-5
CDR3 DNA: TGTGCCAGCAGCCAAGAGGCCCTAGCGGGGAAAACCCAGTACTTC
CDR3 protein: CASSQEALAGKTQYF

D gene: .
clone size: few
V gene: TRBV28
J gene: TRBJ1-6
CDR3 DNA: TGTGCCACAAAGGGGATCTATAATTCACCCCTCCACTTT
CDR3 protein: CATKGIYNSPLHF

D gene: TRBD2
clone size: .
V gene: TRBV5-4
J gene: TRBJ2-3
CDR3 DNA: TGTGCCAGCAGCCCAGGGGCGGGGGGGGAAGATACGCAGTATTTT
CDR3 protein: CASSPGAGGEDTQYF

D gene: .
clone size: many
V gene: TRBV6-1
J gene: TRBJ1-1
CDR3 DNA: TGTGCCAGCAGCTCAAGGAACACTGAAGCTTTCTTT
CDR3 protein: CASSSRNTEAFF

D gene: TRBD1
clone size: .
V gene: TRBV7-9
J gene: TRBJ2-7
CDR3 DNA: TGTGCCAGCAGCCCAAAGACAGGGGGCTACTACGAGCAGTACTTC
CDR3 protein: CASSPKTGGYYEQYF

D gene: .
clone size: once
V gene: TRBV12-3/TRBV12-4
J gene: TRBJ1-5
CDR3 DNA: TGTGCCAGCAGCCGGACGGACCTAGAGTCCTTACCCCATAAGCCCCAGCATTTT
CDR3 protein: CASSRTDLESLPHKPQHF

D gene: .
clone size: few
V gene: TRBV27
J gene: TRBJ2-2
CDR3 DNA: TGTGCCAGCAGCTTGGGGCTTACGTTCACCGGGGAGCTGTTTTTT
CDR3 protein: CASSLGLTFTGELFF

D gene: .
clone size: few
V gene: TRBV6-6
J gene: TRBJ1-1
CDR3 DNA: TGTGCCAGCACCGAGGGACGGGGTGACACTGAAGCTTTCTTT
CDR3 protein: CASTEGRGDTEAFF

D gene: .
clone size: .
V gene: TRBV13
J gene: TRBJ2-2
CDR3 DNA: TGTGCCAGCAGCTACCGGGACCACCCCGTCCGGAACACCGGGGAGCTGTTTTTT
CDR3 protein: CASSYRDHPVRNTGELFF

D gene: TRBD1
clone size: .
V gene: TRBV11-3
J gene: TRBJ2-3
CDR3 DNA: TGTGCCAGCAGCCGAAACAGGGGCCGTACGCAGTATTTT
CDR3 protein: CASSRNRGRTQYF

D gene: .
clone size: .
V gene: TRBV9
J gene: TRBJ2-3
CDR3 DNA: TGTGCCAGCAGCGTACCCCGGGGCACGAACACAGATACGCAGTATTTT
CDR3 protein: CASSVPRGTNTDTQYF

D gene: .
clone size: .
V gene: TRBV6-2/TRBV6-3
J gene: TRBJ1-2
CDR3 DNA: TGTGCCAGCAGCCTTCAGGGTGTCTATGGCTACACCTTC
CDR3 protein: CASSLQGVYGYTF

D gene: .
clone size: .
V gene: TRBV7-9
J gene: TRBJ2-2
CDR3 DNA: TGTGCCAGCAGGCCAGGGGATAACATGGCGTCCGGGGAGCTGTTTTTT
CDR3 protein: CASRPGDNMASGELFF

D gene: TRBD1
clone size: .
V gene: TRBV19
J gene: TRBJ1-5
CDR3 DNA: TGTGCCAGCCCTCCGGGACAGGGGGCTCTAGGTAATCAGCCCCAGCATTTT
CDR3 protein: CASPPGQGALGNQPQHF

D gene: .
clone size: few
V gene: TRBV6-6
J gene: TRBJ1-5
CDR3 DNA: TGTGCCAGCAGTTACTCGGAGGGGAATCAGCCCCAGCATTTT
CDR3 protein: CASSYSEGNQPQHF

D gene: .
clone size: .
V gene: TRBV6-2/TRBV6-3
J gene: TRBJ2-2
CDR3 DNA: TGTGCCAGCAGTTGGGGATTCCCGGGGGCCGGAACCGGGGAGCTGTTTTTT
CDR3 protein: CASSWGFPGAGTGELFF

D gene: TRBD2
clone size: many
V gene: TRBV7-2
J gene: TRBJ2-1
CDR3 DNA: TGTGCCAGCACCCCTCGGCGGGGGGGCCACAATGAGCAGTTCTTC
CDR3 protein: CASTPRRGGHNEQFF

D gene: TRBD1
clone size: .
V gene: TRBV11-2
J gene: TRBJ2-5
CDR3 DNA: TGTGCCAGCAGCTCGGGACAGGTCCACAGAGAGACCCAGTACTTC
CDR3 protein: CASSSGQVHRETQYF